The present entry profiles one T cell receptor (beta chain) with its context. Its antigen is not identified. V lost 5 bases and J lost 0; bases outside the gene matches: 20. The CDR3 consists of 21 residues. Germline CDR1 and CDR2: SGHAT and FQDESV (reference sequence). The sample belongs to a study of human T cells and chemical hapten exposure. Study-wide background: Across the whole study, which lasted approximately 23 weeks, patients were given diphenylcyclopropenone on the scalp once a week.

The library labeled individual cDNA molecules by adding unique molecular identifiers to them. TCRdb reanalysed the RACE reads using MiXCR and keeps one entry per CDR3 protein. The data show tens of thousands of distinct CDR3 sequences, over 9.5% seen once. Study-wide findings and caveats: Alopecia in the donors means their immune response may deviate from healthy people's. Expanded TCRs formed significantly more large CDR3 similarity clusters than controls.

Sample time point: patch test 1, 2 weeks after DPC sensitization. This sample's treatment: therapeutic diphenylcyclopropenone sensitization with weekly scalp DPC. The chain has TRBV11-1 and TRBJ2-4; 9 bases are shared with TRBD2. This receptor was obtained from a man aged 35 to 55 with alopecia areata. Some clones in this sample may be carry-over from other donors' samples. The source material was whole blood, sampled in connection with sensitization to the hapten diphenylcyclopropenone (DPC). CDR3 nucleotides: TGTGCCAGCAGCCTCTTAGCGGGAGATTCTGACCGAACTATAGCCAAAAACATTCAGTACTTC. Translating it yields CASSLLAGDSDRTIAKNIQYF.